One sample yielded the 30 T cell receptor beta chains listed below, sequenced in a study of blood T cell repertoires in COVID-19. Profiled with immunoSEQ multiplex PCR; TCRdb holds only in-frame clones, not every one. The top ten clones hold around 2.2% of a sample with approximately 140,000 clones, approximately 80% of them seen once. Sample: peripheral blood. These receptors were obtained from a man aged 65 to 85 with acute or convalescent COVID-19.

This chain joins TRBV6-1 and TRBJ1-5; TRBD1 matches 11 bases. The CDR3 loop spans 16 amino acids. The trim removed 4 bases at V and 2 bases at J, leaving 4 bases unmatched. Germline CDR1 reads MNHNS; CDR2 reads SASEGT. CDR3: CASSGTGGWGNQPQHF. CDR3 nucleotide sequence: TGTGCCAGCAGTGGGACAGGGGGCTGGGGCAATCAGCCCCAGCATTTT.

CDR3 amino acids: CASSTGSTDTQYF. CDR3 bases: TGTGCCAGCAGTACAGGGAGCACAGATACGCAGTATTTT. This chain connects TRBV12-3 or TRBV12-4 to TRBJ2-3; possibly TRBD1 for D (6 bases). Trimming took off 5 bases at V and 0 bases at J, with 6 bases between the two ends. This CDR3 spans 13 amino acids.

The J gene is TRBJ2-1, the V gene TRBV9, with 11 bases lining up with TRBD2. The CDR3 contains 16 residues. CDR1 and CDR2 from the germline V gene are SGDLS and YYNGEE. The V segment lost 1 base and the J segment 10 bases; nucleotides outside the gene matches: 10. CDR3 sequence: CASSVSGGTSGGEQFF. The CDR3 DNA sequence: TGTGCCAGCAGCGTAAGCGGGGGGACTAGCGGAGGGGAGCAGTTCTTC.

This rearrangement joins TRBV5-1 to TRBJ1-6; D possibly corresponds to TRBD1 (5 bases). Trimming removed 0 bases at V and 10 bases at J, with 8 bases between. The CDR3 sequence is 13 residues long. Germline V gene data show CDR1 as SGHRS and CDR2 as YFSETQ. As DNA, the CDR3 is TGCGCCAGCAGCTTGGTGGGGCGGTCACCCCTCCACTTT. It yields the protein CASSLVGRSPLHF.

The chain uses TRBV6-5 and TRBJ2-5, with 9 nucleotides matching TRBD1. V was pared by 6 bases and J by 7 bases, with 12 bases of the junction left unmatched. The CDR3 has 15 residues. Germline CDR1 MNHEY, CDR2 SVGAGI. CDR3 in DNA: TGTGCCAGCAGGGGGACAGGGATGGCTTTGGTGACCCAGTACTTC. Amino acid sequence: CASRGTGMALVTQYF.

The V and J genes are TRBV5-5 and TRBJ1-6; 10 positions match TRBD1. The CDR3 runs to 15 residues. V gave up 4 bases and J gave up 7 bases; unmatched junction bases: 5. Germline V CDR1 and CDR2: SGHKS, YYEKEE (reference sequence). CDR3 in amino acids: CASSPTGGGNSPLHF. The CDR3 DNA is TGTGCCAGCAGCCCGACAGGGGGCGGAAATTCACCCCTCCACTTT.

The CDR3 loop reads CASSRPGTEAFF. In DNA form, the CDR3 reads TGTGCCAGCAGCCGCCCGGGGACTGAAGCTTTCTTT. The V gene is TRBV7-9, the J gene TRBJ1-1; D uncertain. V lost 5 bases and J 5 bases, leaving 9 bases between the germline ends. The germline V gene encodes CDR1 SEHNR and CDR2 FQNEAQ (reference sequence). This CDR3 is 12 amino acids long.

The CDR3 DNA reads as TGTGCTAGTGGCTCACTCGCGGAGGGCACTGAAGCTTTCTTT. Translated: CASGSLAEGTEAFF. This chain connects TRBV12-5 to TRBJ1-1, with D uncertain. Trimming left V 6 bases short and J 4 bases short, with 15 bases between. The CDR3 length is 14 residues. CDR1 is LGHNT, CDR2 FRNRAP, per germline.

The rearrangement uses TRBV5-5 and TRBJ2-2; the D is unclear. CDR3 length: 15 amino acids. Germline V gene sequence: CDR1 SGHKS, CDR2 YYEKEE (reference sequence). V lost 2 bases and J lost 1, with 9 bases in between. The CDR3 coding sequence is TGTGCCAGCAGCTTCGGCAGACAGAACACCGGGGAGCTGTTTTTT. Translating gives CASSFGRQNTGELFF.

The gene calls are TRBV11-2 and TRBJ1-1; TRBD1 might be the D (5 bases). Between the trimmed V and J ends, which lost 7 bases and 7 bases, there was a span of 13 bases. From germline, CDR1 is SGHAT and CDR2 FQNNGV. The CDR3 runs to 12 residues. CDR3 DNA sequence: TGTGCCAGCACATTACGGGGGGATGAAGCTTTCTTT. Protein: CASTLRGDEAFF.

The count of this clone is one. DNA of the CDR3: TGTGCCATCAGCCCCCTAGGCGGGGGTTCCGACGAGCAGTACTTC. It encodes CAISPLGGGSDEQYF. The chain links TRBV10-3 to TRBJ2-7, with TRBD2 matching 7 bases. CDR1 ENHRY and CDR2 SYGVKD come from the germline V gene. This CDR3 has 15 amino acids. The J segment lost 5 bases and the V segment lost 6 bases, leaving 13 bases of the junction unmatched.

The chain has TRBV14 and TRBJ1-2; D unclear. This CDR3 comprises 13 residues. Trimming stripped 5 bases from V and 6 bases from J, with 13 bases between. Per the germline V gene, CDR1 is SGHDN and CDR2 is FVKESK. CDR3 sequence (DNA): TGTGCCAGCAGCTTAGATGAGGCAGATGGCTACACCTTC. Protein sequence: CASSLDEADGYTF.

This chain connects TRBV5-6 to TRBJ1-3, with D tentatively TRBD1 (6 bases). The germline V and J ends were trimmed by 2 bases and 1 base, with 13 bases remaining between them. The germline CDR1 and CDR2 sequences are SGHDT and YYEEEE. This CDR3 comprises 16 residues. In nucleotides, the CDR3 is TGTGCCAGCAGCTTCGGGGGGCGCGCATCTGGAAACACCATATATTTT. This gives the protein CASSFGGRASGNTIYF.

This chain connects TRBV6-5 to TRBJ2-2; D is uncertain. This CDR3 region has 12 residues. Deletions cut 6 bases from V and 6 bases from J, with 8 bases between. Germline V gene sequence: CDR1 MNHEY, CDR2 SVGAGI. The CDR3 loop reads CASSYAPGELFF. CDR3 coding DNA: TGTGCCAGCAGCTATGCACCCGGGGAGCTGTTTTTT.

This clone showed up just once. The CDR3 sequence: CASSPGPGSTDTQYF. The CDR3 DNA is TGTGCCAGCAGCCCCGGACCAGGGAGCACAGATACGCAGTATTTT. The chain uses TRBV2 and TRBJ2-3; D might be TRBD1 (5 bases). Trimming removed 6 bases at V and 0 bases at J, with 13 bases between. Germline loops: CDR1 SNHLY, CDR2 FYNNEI. The CDR3 has 15 amino acids.

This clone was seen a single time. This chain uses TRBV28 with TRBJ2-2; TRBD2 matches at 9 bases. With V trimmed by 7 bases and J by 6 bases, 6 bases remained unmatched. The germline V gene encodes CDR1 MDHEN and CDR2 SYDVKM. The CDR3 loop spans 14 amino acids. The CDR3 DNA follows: TGTGCCAGCACCAAGCGGGGGGCGTCCGGGGAGCTGTTTTTT. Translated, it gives CASTKRGASGELFF.

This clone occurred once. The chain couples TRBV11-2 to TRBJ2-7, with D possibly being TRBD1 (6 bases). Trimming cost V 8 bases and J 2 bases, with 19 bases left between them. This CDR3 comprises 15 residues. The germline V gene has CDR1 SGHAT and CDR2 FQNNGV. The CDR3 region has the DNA TGTGCCAGCCAGGACGTAGGGGGATTTCCCTACGAGCAGTACTTC. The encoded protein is CASQDVGGFPYEQYF. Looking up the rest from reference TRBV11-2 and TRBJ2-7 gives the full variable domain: EAGVAQSPRYKIIEKRQSVAFWCNPISGHATLYWYQQILGQGPKLLIQFQNNGVVDDSQLPKDRFSAERLKGVDSTLKIQPAKLEDSAVYLCASQDVGGFPYEQYFGPGTRLTVT.

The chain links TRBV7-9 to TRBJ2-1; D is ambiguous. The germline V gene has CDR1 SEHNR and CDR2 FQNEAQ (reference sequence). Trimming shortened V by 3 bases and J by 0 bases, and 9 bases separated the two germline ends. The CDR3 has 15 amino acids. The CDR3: CASSFTPSSYNEQFF. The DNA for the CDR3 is TGTGCCAGCAGCTTTACCCCTAGCTCCTACAATGAGCAGTTCTTC.

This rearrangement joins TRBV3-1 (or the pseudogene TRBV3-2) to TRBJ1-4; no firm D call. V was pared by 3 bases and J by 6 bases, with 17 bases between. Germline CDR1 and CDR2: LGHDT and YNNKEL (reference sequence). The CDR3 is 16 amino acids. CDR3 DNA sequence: TGTGCCAGCAGCCACTACGGGGTTCAAAAGGATGAAAAACTGTTTTTT. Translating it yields CASSHYGVQKDEKLFF.

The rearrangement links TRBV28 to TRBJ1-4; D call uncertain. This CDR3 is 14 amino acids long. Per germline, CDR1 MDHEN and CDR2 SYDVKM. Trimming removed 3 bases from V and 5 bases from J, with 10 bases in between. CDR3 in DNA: TGTGCCAGCAGTTTCGCACAGCTAAATGAAAAACTGTTTTTT. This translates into CASSFAQLNEKLFF.

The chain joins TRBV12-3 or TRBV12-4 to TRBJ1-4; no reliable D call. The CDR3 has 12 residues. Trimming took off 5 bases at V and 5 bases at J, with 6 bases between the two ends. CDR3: CASSPRNEKLFF. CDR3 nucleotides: TGTGCCAGCAGTCCTCGGAATGAAAAACTGTTTTTT.

Written as DNA, the CDR3 is TGTGCCAGCAGCGTAGCTGAGCGGGGGGCGGAGACCCAGTACTTC. Protein sequence: CASSVAERGAETQYF. V gene TRBV9 combines with J gene TRBJ2-5; 9 nucleotides align to TRBD2. The CDR3 length is 15 residues. The junction had 5 bases not matched to a gene; V was cut back by 0 bases and J by 5 bases. The germline CDR1 and CDR2 sequences are SGDLS and YYNGEE.

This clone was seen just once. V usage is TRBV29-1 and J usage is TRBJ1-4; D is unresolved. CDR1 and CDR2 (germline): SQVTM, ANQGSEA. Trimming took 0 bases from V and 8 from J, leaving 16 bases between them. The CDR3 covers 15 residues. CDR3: CSVEDEAGPGEKLFF. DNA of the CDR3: TGCAGCGTTGAAGATGAGGCAGGTCCGGGGGAAAAACTGTTTTTT.

The CDR3 reads CASSYRQRGTQYF. CDR3 nucleotides: TGTGCCAGCAGTTACAGACAGCGCGGGACCCAGTACTTC. The chain joins TRBV6-6 to TRBJ2-5; a weak D match, TRBD1 (5 bases). The CDR3 consists of 13 residues. Germline V gene sequence: CDR1 MNHNY, CDR2 SVGAGI (reference sequence). Trimming cost V 2 bases and J 7 bases, with 11 bases left between them.

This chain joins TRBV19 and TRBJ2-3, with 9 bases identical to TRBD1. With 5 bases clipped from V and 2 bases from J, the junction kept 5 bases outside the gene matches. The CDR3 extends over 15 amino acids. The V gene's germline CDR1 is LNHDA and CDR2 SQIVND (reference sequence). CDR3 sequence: CASSATGGDTDTQYF. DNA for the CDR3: TGTGCCAGTAGTGCGACAGGGGGGGACACAGATACGCAGTATTTT.

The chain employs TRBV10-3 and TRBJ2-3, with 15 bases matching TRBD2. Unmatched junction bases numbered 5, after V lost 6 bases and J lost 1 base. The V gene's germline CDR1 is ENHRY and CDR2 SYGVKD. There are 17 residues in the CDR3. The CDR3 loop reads CAIRGTSGRPRTDTQYF. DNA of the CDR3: TGTGCCATCAGGGGGACTAGCGGGAGGCCGCGCACAGATACGCAGTATTTT.

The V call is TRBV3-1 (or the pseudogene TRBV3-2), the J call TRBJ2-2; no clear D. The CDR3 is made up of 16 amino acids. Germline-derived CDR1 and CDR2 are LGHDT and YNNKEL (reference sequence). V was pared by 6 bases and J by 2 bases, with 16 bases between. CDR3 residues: CASSPGGSQNTGELFF. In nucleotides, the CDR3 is TGTGCCAGCAGTCCCGGCGGTAGCCAAAACACCGGGGAGCTGTTTTTT.

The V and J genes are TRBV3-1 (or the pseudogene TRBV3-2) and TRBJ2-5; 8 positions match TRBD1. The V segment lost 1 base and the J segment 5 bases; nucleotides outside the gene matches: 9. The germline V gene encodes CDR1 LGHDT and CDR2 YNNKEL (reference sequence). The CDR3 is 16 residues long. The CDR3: CASSQGQAGGGETQYF. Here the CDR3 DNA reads TGTGCCAGCAGCCAAGGTCAGGCAGGGGGCGGGGAGACCCAGTACTTC.

CDR3 sequence (DNA): TGTGCCACCAGGGACAGGGATGTCACTGAAGCTTTCTTT. It specifies CATRDRDVTEAFF. V and J are TRBV24-1 and TRBJ1-1; 8 bases agree with TRBD1. The J segment lost 4 bases and the V segment lost 7 bases, leaving 4 bases of the junction unmatched. Germline values: CDR1 KGHDR, CDR2 SFDVKD. This CDR3 has 13 amino acids.

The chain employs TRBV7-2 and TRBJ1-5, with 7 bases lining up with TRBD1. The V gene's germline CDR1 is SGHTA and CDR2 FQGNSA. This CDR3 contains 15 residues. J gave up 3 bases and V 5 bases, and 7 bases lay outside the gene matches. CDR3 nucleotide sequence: TGTGCCAGCAGCCCACGGACAGGACACAATCAGCCCCAGCATTTT. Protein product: CASSPRTGHNQPQHF.